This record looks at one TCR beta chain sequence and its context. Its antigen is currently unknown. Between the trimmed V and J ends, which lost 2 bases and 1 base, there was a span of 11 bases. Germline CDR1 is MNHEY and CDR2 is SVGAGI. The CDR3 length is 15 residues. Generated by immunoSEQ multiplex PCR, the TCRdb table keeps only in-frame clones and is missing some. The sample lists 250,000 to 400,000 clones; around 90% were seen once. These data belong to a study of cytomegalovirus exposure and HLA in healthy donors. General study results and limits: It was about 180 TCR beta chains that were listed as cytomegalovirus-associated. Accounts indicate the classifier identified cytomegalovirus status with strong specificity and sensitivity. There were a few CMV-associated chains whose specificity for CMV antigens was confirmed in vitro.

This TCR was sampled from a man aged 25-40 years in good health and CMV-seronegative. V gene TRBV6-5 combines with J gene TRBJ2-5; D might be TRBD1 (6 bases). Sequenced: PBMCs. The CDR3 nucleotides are TGTGCCAGCAGTTACCGTGGACAGTTCCAAGAGACCCAGTACTTC. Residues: CASSYRGQFQETQYF.